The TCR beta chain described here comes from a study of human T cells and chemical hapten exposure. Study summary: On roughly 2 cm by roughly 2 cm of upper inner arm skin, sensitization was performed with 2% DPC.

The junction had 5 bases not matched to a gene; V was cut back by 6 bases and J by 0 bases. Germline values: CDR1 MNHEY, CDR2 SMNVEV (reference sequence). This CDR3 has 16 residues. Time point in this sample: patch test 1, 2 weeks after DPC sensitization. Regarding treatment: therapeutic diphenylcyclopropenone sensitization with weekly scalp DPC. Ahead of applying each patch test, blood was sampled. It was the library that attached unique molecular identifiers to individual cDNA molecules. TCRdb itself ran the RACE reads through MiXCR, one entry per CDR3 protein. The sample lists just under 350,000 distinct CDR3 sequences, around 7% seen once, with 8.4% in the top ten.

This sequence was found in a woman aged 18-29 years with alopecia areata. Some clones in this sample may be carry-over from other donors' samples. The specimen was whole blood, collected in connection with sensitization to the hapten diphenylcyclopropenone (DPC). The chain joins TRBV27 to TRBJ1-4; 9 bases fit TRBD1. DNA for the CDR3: TGTGCCAGCAGGAACAGGGGGCAAGCAACTAATGAAAAACTGTTTTTT. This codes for CASRNRGQATNEKLFF.